This entry lists 26 T cell receptor beta chains sequenced from one sample in a study of blood T cell repertoires in COVID-19 (dated by TCRdb to the early 2020s). Libraries were built with the immunoSEQ multiplex PCR assay. TCRdb mirrors the immuneACCESS table, restricted to in-frame sequences. Some clones are absent from its copies; in checked studies, under half trace to an unresolved V gene, and the reason for the others is unknown. The sample yields fewer than 100,000 clones; roughly three quarters were counted once. Approximately 22% of the sample is held by the ten biggest clonotypes. The sequenced sample consisted of peripheral blood. These receptors were obtained from a human donor in a cohort sampled during active COVID-19.

V is TRBV7-9 and J is TRBJ2-3, with D possibly being TRBD2 (5 bases). The CDR3 runs 13 residues. CDR1 is SEHNR and CDR2 is FQNEAQ in the germline V gene (reference sequence). V lost 2 bases and J lost 6, with 9 bases in between. DNA for the CDR3: TGTGCCAGCAGCTTATTAGGCGGGGATACGCAGTATTTT. Translating it yields CASSLLGGDTQYF.

The genes are TRBV4-1 and TRBJ1-1; no firm D call. The CDR3 covers 14 residues. Germline V gene sequence: CDR1 MGHRA, CDR2 YSYEKL. V was cut by 3 bases and J by 3 bases, with 11 bases left in between. The CDR3 loop is CASSQVSRDTEAFF. Written as DNA, the CDR3 is TGCGCCAGCAGCCAGGTGAGTCGGGACACTGAAGCTTTCTTT.

The chain carries TRBV5-1 and TRBJ2-1, with D perhaps matching TRBD2 (7 bases). Trimming stripped 0 bases from V and 6 bases from J, with 13 bases between. Germline-derived CDR1 and CDR2 are SGHRS and YFSETQ. The CDR3 contains 15 residues. The CDR3 loop reads CASSLVGGGINEQFF. The CDR3 region has the DNA TGCGCCAGCAGCTTGGTAGGGGGAGGGATCAATGAGCAGTTCTTC.

The rearrangement joins TRBV4-2 to TRBJ1-4; 7 bases are a match to TRBD1. The germline V gene encodes CDR1 LGHNA and CDR2 YNFKEQ. V shed 4 bases, J shed 7 bases, and the junction held 12 bases outside the gene matches. CDR3 length: 16 amino acids. The CDR3 loop is CASSPEPGNRGEKLFF. The CDR3 coding sequence is TGTGCCAGCAGCCCGGAACCGGGGAACAGGGGTGAAAAACTGTTTTTT.

This rearrangement joins TRBV9 to TRBJ2-1; 8 positions agree with TRBD2. Germline V gene sequence: CDR1 SGDLS, CDR2 YYNGEE. The CDR3 is 15 amino acids. The V gene end was trimmed by 3 bases and the J gene end by 9 bases; junction bases not matched to a gene: 11. The chain's CDR3 is CASSARPGLAGEQFF. DNA of the CDR3: TGTGCCAGCAGCGCCCGCCCCGGACTAGCAGGTGAGCAGTTCTTC.

This chain joins TRBV7-6 and TRBJ2-3; TRBD1 matches 7 bases. The CDR3 has 17 amino acids. Per germline, CDR1 SGHVS and CDR2 FNYEAQ. V lost 3 bases, J lost 0 bases, and 9 bases stayed unmatched. The CDR3 sequence: CASSLGQGQSSTDTQYF. In nucleotides, the CDR3 is TGTGCCAGCAGCTTGGGGCAGGGACAGTCTAGCACAGATACGCAGTATTTT.

This clone was counted between two and nine times. The gene calls are TRBV11-3 and TRBJ2-7, with a weak D call TRBD1 (5 bases). CDR1 is SGHNT, CDR2 YENEEA, per germline. V gave up 5 bases and J gave up 5 bases, with 10 bases separating them. This CDR3 is 12 amino acids long. CDR3 region: CASSRDSHEQYF. As DNA, the CDR3 is TGTGCCAGCAGCCGAGACAGCCACGAGCAGTACTTC.

The chain links TRBV5-1 to TRBJ1-3, with D perhaps TRBD1 (6 bases). The germline CDR1 and CDR2 sequences are SGHRS and YFSETQ. V lost 4 bases and J 3 bases, leaving 14 bases between the germline ends. The CDR3 extends over 15 amino acids. The CDR3 spells CASSPNRDVGNTIYF. For the CDR3, the DNA is TGCGCCAGCAGCCCCAACAGGGACGTTGGAAACACCATATATTTT.

The sample holds a few counts of this clone. The rearrangement links TRBV7-9 to TRBJ2-7; a weak D match, TRBD1 (5 bases). The CDR3 consists of 14 residues. Germline V gene lookup returns CDR1 SEHNR and CDR2 FQNEAQ (reference sequence). Trimming took 0 bases from V and 3 from J, leaving 9 bases between them. CDR3 protein: CASSLAGEYYEQYF. CDR3 DNA: TGTGCCAGCAGCTTAGCAGGGGAATACTACGAGCAGTACTTC.

V and J are TRBV10-3 and TRBJ1-2; D remains unclear. The germline V gene encodes CDR1 ENHRY and CDR2 SYGVKD. Between the trimmed V and J ends, which lost 11 bases and 7 bases, there was a span of 20 bases. The CDR3 runs to 13 residues. The CDR3 nucleotides are TGTGCCGCCACCGCCGGGGAAGATTTTGGCTACACCTTC. Translating gives CAATAGEDFGYTF.

CDR3 nucleotide sequence: TGTGCCAGCAGTTACCCCAGCGACCTCGACAGGGCCAAAAACATTCAGTACTTC. Protein: CASSYPSDLDRAKNIQYF. This rearrangement joins TRBV6-2 or TRBV6-3 to TRBJ2-4; D may be TRBD1 (6 bases). The CDR3 extends over 18 amino acids. V lost 2 bases and J 1 base, leaving 18 bases between the germline ends. Per the germline V gene, CDR1 is MNHEY and CDR2 is SVGEGT.

This sequence joins TRBV7-8 and TRBJ1-1, with D maybe TRBD1 (5 bases). The CDR3 spans 14 residues. With 5 bases removed from V and 5 bases from J, the gap between germline ends came to 15 bases. The V gene's germline CDR1 is SGHVS and CDR2 FQNEAQ. The CDR3: CASSPPRGGTEAFF. The DNA of the CDR3 is TGTGCCAGCAGCCCCCCCCGGGGGGGGACTGAAGCTTTCTTT.

The gene calls are TRBV6-6 and TRBJ2-5; TRBD1 is a possible D gene (5 bases). CDR3 length: 15 residues. The V end lost 3 bases, the J end lost 0 bases, and 11 bases lay between the germline ends. In germline, CDR1 is MNHNY, CDR2 SVGAGI (reference sequence). CDR3 region: CASSYLGQHQETQYF. In DNA, the CDR3 is TGTGCCAGCAGTTATCTCGGACAACACCAAGAGACCCAGTACTTC.

The chain links TRBV7-9 to TRBJ1-1; maybe TRBD1 (6 bases). This CDR3 spans 17 amino acids. CDR1 is SEHNR, CDR2 FQNEAQ, per germline (reference sequence). V lost 4 bases, J lost 6 bases, and 24 bases lay in between. CDR3 sequence reads: CASSSPRGRDSTSEAFF. The CDR3 nucleotides read TGTGCCAGCAGCTCCCCGAGGGGGAGGGATTCTACGTCTGAAGCTTTCTTT.

This clone was picked up one time. The V and J genes are TRBV7-3 and TRBJ2-7, with a possible D match to TRBD1 (7 bases). CDR1 SGHTA and CDR2 FQGTGA come from the germline V gene. The CDR3 spans 16 residues. V lost 5 bases and J 3 bases, leaving 20 bases between the germline ends. The DNA for the CDR3 is TGTGCCAGCAGCCCCGAGGGTGGAGGGGGCGGCTACGAGCAGTACTTC. Translated, it gives CASSPEGGGGGYEQYF. The variable domain in full, completed from reference TRBV7-3 and TRBJ2-7, reads GAGVSQTPSNKVTEKGKYVELRCDPISGHTALYWYRQSLGQGPEFLIYFQGTGAADDSGLPNDRFFAVRPEGSVSTLKIQRTERGDSAVYLCASSPEGGGGGYEQYFGPGTRLTVT.

The gene calls are TRBV30 and TRBJ2-1, with TRBD2 matching 11 bases. The length of the CDR3 is 17 residues. V lost 1 base, J lost 9 bases, and 14 bases stayed unmatched. Germline lookup yields CDR1 GTSNPN and CDR2 SVGIG (reference sequence). The CDR3 spells CAWSGRVSGRARGEQFF. CDR3 coding DNA: TGTGCCTGGAGTGGGAGGGTTAGCGGGAGGGCCCGAGGTGAGCAGTTCTTC.

V is TRBV12-3 or TRBV12-4 and J is TRBJ2-3; D is unclear. This CDR3 comprises 11 residues. The germline V and J ends were trimmed by 7 bases and 2 bases, with 4 bases remaining between them. This chain's CDR3 is CASTLTDTQYF. The CDR3 coding sequence is TGTGCCAGCACCCTCACAGATACGCAGTATTTT.

The rearrangement uses TRBV19 and TRBJ2-5, with 11 bases aligning to TRBD2. The trim removed 10 bases at V and 2 bases at J, leaving 12 bases unmatched. The germline CDR1 and CDR2 sequences are LNHDA and SQIVND (reference sequence). CDR3 length equals 16 residues. CDR3 DNA: TGTGCCACAAATAGCGGGAGGGCCGCGAAACAAGAGACCCAGTACTTC. Translated, it gives CATNSGRAAKQETQYF.

This chain uses TRBV6-2 or TRBV6-3 with TRBJ2-5; perhaps TRBD2 as D (7 bases). Between the trimmed V and J ends, which lost 2 bases and 4 bases, there was a span of 17 bases. From germline, CDR1 is MNHEY and CDR2 SVGEGT. The CDR3 runs 16 residues. CDR3 amino acids: CASSYAGDTGGETQYF. The CDR3 DNA reads TGTGCCAGCAGTTACGCCGGGGACACGGGGGGAGAGACCCAGTACTTC.

V gene TRBV7-6 combines with J gene TRBJ2-2; 7 bases match TRBD1. Trimming took 4 bases from V and 4 from J; bases not matched to a gene: 6. The CDR3 is 15 amino acids. CDR1 SGHVS and CDR2 FNYEAQ come from the germline V gene. CDR3 DNA sequence: TGTGCCAGCAGCTCCCAGTCAGGGGGCACCGGGGAGCTGTTTTTT. Translation gives CASSSQSGGTGELFF.

The DNA for the CDR3 is TGTGCCAGCAGTCTAGCGGGTGTCTCCTACGAGCAGTACTTC. Amino acid sequence: CASSLAGVSYEQYF. V and J are TRBV6-2 or TRBV6-3 and TRBJ2-7, with 8 bases that match TRBD2. CDR1 MNHEY and CDR2 SVGEGT come from the germline V gene. V dropped 5 bases and J dropped 0; count of bases not matched to a gene: 3. The CDR3 has 14 amino acids.

The J gene is TRBJ1-2, the V gene TRBV3-1 (or the pseudogene TRBV3-2); D is unresolved. V was pared by 1 base and J by 8 bases, with 5 bases between. Germline CDR1 and CDR2: LGHDT and YNNKEL (reference sequence). This CDR3 has 11 amino acids. The CDR3 DNA sequence: TGTGCCAGCAGCCAAGCGGGGGGCTACACCTTC. This encodes CASSQAGGYTF.

The V and J genes are TRBV28 and TRBJ1-1, with 9 bases aligning to TRBD1. The CDR3 covers 16 residues. From germline, CDR1 is MDHEN and CDR2 SYDVKM. The J segment lost 1 base and the V segment lost 6 bases, leaving 9 bases of the junction unmatched. The CDR3 protein is CASRKPGQGKNTEAFF. The CDR3 region has the DNA TGTGCCAGCAGAAAGCCGGGACAGGGTAAGAACACTGAAGCTTTCTTT.

This clone was found a few times. The chain is built from TRBV2 and TRBJ1-4; 7 bases match TRBD1. There are 14 residues in the CDR3. CDR1 and CDR2 from the germline V gene are SNHLY and FYNNEI. Trimming removed 6 bases from V and 4 bases from J; junction bases left unmatched: 5. Here the CDR3 DNA reads TGTGCCAGCAGCCAGGGGGAGTTTAATGAAAAACTGTTTTTT. Its translation: CASSQGEFNEKLFF.

The chain uses TRBV6-1 and TRBJ2-7; D unclear. CDR1 and CDR2 (germline): MNHNS, SASEGT. The V and J ends lost 2 bases and 4 bases respectively, with 6 bases between them. The CDR3 has 12 amino acids. The CDR3 nucleotides read TGTGCCAGCAGTGAAACCCTATACGAGCAGTACTTC. This encodes CASSETLYEQYF.

CDR3 DNA: TGCGCCAGCAGCTTGTTCGGGACTAGCGGGAGTATTTCAGATACGCAGTATTTT. This encodes CASSLFGTSGSISDTQYF. The chain combines TRBV5-1 with TRBJ2-3, with TRBD2 matching over 14 bases. The CDR3 is 18 residues long. The germline CDR1 and CDR2 sequences are SGHRS and YFSETQ. V was clipped by 1 base and J by 4 bases; unmatched bases: 8. Drawing the rest from reference TRBV5-1 and TRBJ2-3, the complete variable domain is KAGVTQTPRYLIKTRGQQVTLSCSPISGHRSVSWYQQTPGQGLQFLFEYFSETQRNKGNFPGRFSGRQFSNSRSEMNVSTLELGDSALYLCASSLFGTSGSISDTQYFGPGTRLTVL.